The 10 T cell receptor beta chains below come from one sample, sequenced in a study of pediatric ulcerative colitis. The repertoire was sequenced with immunoSEQ multiplex PCR; TCRdb's copy has only in-frame clones and lacks some. Here the sample spans 35,000 to 45,000 clones, approximately 87% being singletons. The specimen was blood. The receptor set was obtained from a girl aged 10 to 17 with moderate ulcerative colitis.

V gene TRBV30 combines with J gene TRBJ2-3, with D possibly matching TRBD1 (5 bases). Trimming shortened V by 7 bases and J by 0 bases, and 8 bases separated the two germline ends. CDR1 GTSNPN and CDR2 SVGIG come from the germline V gene (reference sequence). This CDR3 has 12 amino acids. CDR3 sequence (DNA): TGTGCCTATGGGGCTAGCACAGATACGCAGTATTTT. Translated, it gives CAYGASTDTQYF.

V and J are TRBV9 and TRBJ2-1, with D perhaps TRBD1 (6 bases). Germline CDR1 reads SGDLS; CDR2 reads YYNGEE. CDR3 length: 13 residues. V was pared by 3 bases and J by 4 bases, with 8 bases between. The CDR3 DNA reads as TGTGCCAGCAGCGCCGGGACATACAATGAGCAGTTCTTC. Amino acid sequence: CASSAGTYNEQFF.

The genes are TRBV28 and TRBJ2-2; TRBD1 agrees at 9 bases. J lost 6 bases, V lost 3 bases, and 8 bases had no gene match. The CDR3 has 16 amino acids. The germline V gene encodes CDR1 MDHEN and CDR2 SYDVKM. The CDR3 sequence is CASSFLGTGLAGELFF. The DNA for the CDR3 is TGTGCCAGCAGTTTTCTTGGGACAGGGTTGGCCGGGGAGCTGTTTTTT. Complete variable domain (other parts from reference TRBV28 and TRBJ2-2): DVKVTQSSRYLVKRTGEKVFLECVQDMDHENMFWYRQDPGLGLRLIYFSYDVKMKEKGDIPEGYSVSREKKERFSLILESASTNQTSMYLCASSFLGTGLAGELFFGEGSRLTVL.

As regards this clone: This sample also contains other DNA sequences that code for the same CDR3. The chain couples TRBV28 to TRBJ1-1; TRBD1 matches 7 bases. CDR3 length: 13 residues. Trimming took 5 bases from V and 3 from J; bases not matched to a gene: 3. The germline CDR1 and CDR2 sequences are MDHEN and SYDVKM. DNA for the CDR3: TGTGCCAGCAGTCCCGACAGGGACACTGAAGCTTTCTTT. Amino acids: CASSPDRDTEAFF.

The chain joins TRBV6-5 to TRBJ2-1; perhaps TRBD1 as D (6 bases). CDR3 length: 15 amino acids. V dropped 2 bases and J dropped 6 bases, with 14 bases sitting between them. The germline V gene encodes CDR1 MNHEY and CDR2 SVGAGI. This CDR3 reads CASSYRGQSVNEQFF. CDR3 sequence (DNA): TGTGCCAGCAGTTACCGCGGACAGAGCGTCAATGAGCAGTTCTTC.

V and J are TRBV19 and TRBJ1-2; TRBD1 agrees at 7 bases. CDR3 length equals 14 residues. Unmatched junction bases numbered 8, after V lost 6 bases and J lost 4 bases. CDR1 and CDR2 from the germline V gene are LNHDA and SQIVND (reference sequence). This CDR3 is CASSTQGVLYGYTF. Here the CDR3 DNA reads TGTGCCAGTAGCACCCAGGGGGTTCTCTATGGCTACACCTTC.

This chain joins TRBV4-3 and TRBJ1-5, with 11 positions matching TRBD1. With V trimmed by 0 bases and J by 4 bases, 5 bases remained unmatched. Per the germline V gene, CDR1 is LGHNA and CDR2 is YSLEER. The CDR3 length is 17 residues. CDR3 sequence (DNA): TGCGCCAGCAGCCAAGATGGGACAGGGGGTGGGAATCAGCCCCAGCATTTT. This codes for CASSQDGTGGGNQPQHF.

The V call is TRBV27, the J call TRBJ2-2; 9 bases are a match to TRBD2. The germline V gene has CDR1 MNHEY and CDR2 SMNVEV (reference sequence). The CDR3 totals 18 residues. The ends lost 2 bases at V and 3 bases at J; junction bases unmatched: 10. The CDR3 protein is CASSLAWGREGYTGELFF. The CDR3 region has the DNA TGTGCCAGCAGTTTAGCTTGGGGGCGGGAGGGATACACCGGGGAGCTGTTTTTT.

This chain's CDR3 is CASSQEPGTQALLAGYTF. The CDR3 coding sequence is TGTGCCAGCAGCCAAGAACCCGGGACCCAGGCCTTACTAGCCGGCTACACCTTC. This chain connects TRBV4-2 to TRBJ1-2; maybe TRBD1 (5 bases). The length of the CDR3 is 18 residues. The V gene lost 0 bases and the J gene lost 8 bases, with 25 bases spanning the gap. Germline V gene lookup returns CDR1 LGHNA and CDR2 YNFKEQ.

The V gene is TRBV18, the J gene TRBJ2-5; the D gene is possibly TRBD2 (5 bases). Germline V lookup: CDR1 KGHSH, CDR2 LQKENI. CDR3 size: 14 residues. V dropped 0 bases and J dropped 5 bases, with 10 bases sitting between them. DNA of the CDR3: TGTGCCAGCTCACCACCAAGTCAGCGGGAGACCCAGTACTTC. It codes for CASSPPSQRETQYF.